These 24 T cell receptor beta chains share one sample of origin, sequenced in a study of T cell responses to AZD1222 COVID-19 vaccine (TCRdb year 2021). The method behind the library was the immunoSEQ multiplex PCR assay. Sourced from immuneACCESS, this table was stored by TCRdb with only in-frame sequences that have V and J called. A share of the clones is absent; for the studies checked, an unresolved V gene accounts for under half, and the remainder has no known explanation. The sample table contains 110,000 to 150,000 clones; only one count was recorded for 75% to 90% of them. The ten largest make up about 8% of the sample. This specimen's time point label, interpreted: baseline before first vaccination. The input for sequencing was peripheral blood, taken on day 0 of AZD1222 vaccination. These TCRs come from an adult in good health.

V is TRBV11-2 and J is TRBJ2-1; D may be TRBD2 (6 bases). The germline gives CDR1 SGHAT, CDR2 FQNNGV. This CDR3 comprises 12 residues. Trimming took 3 bases from V and 9 from J, leaving 9 bases between them. DNA of the CDR3: TGTGCCAGCAGCTTGTCCGGGGGTGAGCAGTTCTTC. Protein: CASSLSGGEQFF.

The CDR3 reads CASSLVYTGELFF. The CDR3 DNA sequence: TGTGCCAGCAGCTTGGTTTACACCGGGGAGCTGTTTTTT. The rearrangement joins TRBV5-6 to TRBJ2-2; D is undetermined. The CDR3 extends over 13 amino acids. Germline lookup yields CDR1 SGHDT and CDR2 YYEEEE. Trimming cost V 0 bases and J 3 bases, with 3 bases left between them.

This chain joins TRBV3-1 (or the pseudogene TRBV3-2) and TRBJ2-4; D is uncertain. There are 13 residues in the CDR3. CDR1 and CDR2 from the germline V gene are LGHDT and YNNKEL (reference sequence). Deletions cut 3 bases from V and 3 bases from J, with 6 bases between. The CDR3 DNA follows: TGTGCCAGCAGCCATGGTAACAAAAACATTCAGTACTTC. It specifies CASSHGNKNIQYF.

The rearrangement uses TRBV27 and TRBJ1-6; a possible D gene is TRBD1 (6 bases). The CDR3 runs to 15 residues. V lost 2 bases to trimming and J lost 3 bases, with 8 bases between them. Germline V gene sequence: CDR1 MNHEY, CDR2 SMNVEV (reference sequence). CDR3 loop: CASSLKGGYNSPLHF. In DNA, the CDR3 is TGTGCCAGCAGTTTAAAGGGGGGCTATAATTCACCCCTCCACTTT.

The V call is TRBV20-1, the J call TRBJ1-2, with D perhaps matching TRBD1 (6 bases). Deletions cut 7 bases from V and 4 bases from J, with 10 bases between. Germline-derived CDR1 and CDR2 are DFQATT and SNEGSKA (reference sequence). This CDR3 spans 11 amino acids. CDR3 sequence reads: CSGTATYGYTF. In DNA, the CDR3 is TGCAGTGGGACAGCCACCTATGGCTACACCTTC.

The CDR3 reads CASGRGFMETQYF. The CDR3 nucleotides are TGTGCCAGCGGTCGCGGGTTTATGGAGACCCAGTACTTC. The gene calls are TRBV27 and TRBJ2-5; TRBD2 might be the D (5 bases). The germline V gene has CDR1 MNHEY and CDR2 SMNVEV (reference sequence). Trimming stripped 8 bases from V and 5 bases from J, with 15 bases between. The CDR3 spans 13 residues.

V is TRBV19 and J is TRBJ2-7, with 10 nucleotides matching TRBD1. This CDR3 region has 15 residues. The germline gives CDR1 LNHDA, CDR2 SQIVND (reference sequence). V lost 5 bases and J lost 2; bases outside the gene matches: 6. The CDR3 spells CASSRPGQGTYEQYF. The CDR3 coding sequence is TGTGCCAGTAGTCGCCCGGGACAGGGGACCTACGAGCAGTACTTC.

The chain recombines TRBV30 with TRBJ2-5; D ambiguous. Germline CDR1 reads GTSNPN; CDR2 reads SVGIG (reference sequence). The CDR3 spans 12 residues. V lost 2 bases to trimming and J lost 5 bases, with 9 bases between them. The DNA for the CDR3 is TGTGCCTGGAGTCAGGTGGGGGAGACCCAGTACTTC. It codes for CAWSQVGETQYF.

The chain carries TRBV5-1 and TRBJ1-1; 8 bases line up with TRBD1. V shed 4 bases, J shed 0 bases, and the junction held 8 bases outside the gene matches. This CDR3 comprises 16 residues. Germline loops: CDR1 SGHRS, CDR2 YFSETQ. CDR3 amino acids: CASSEDRGGVNTEAFF. CDR3 DNA sequence: TGCGCCAGCAGCGAAGACAGGGGCGGAGTGAACACTGAAGCTTTCTTT.

The chain has TRBV5-4 and TRBJ2-7, with 7 nucleotides matching TRBD2. The V segment lost 4 bases and the J segment 7 bases; nucleotides outside the gene matches: 14. CDR1 SGHNT and CDR2 YYREEE come from the germline V gene (reference sequence). This CDR3 contains 15 residues. CDR3 loop: CASSQLGGSTWEQYF. The CDR3 region has the DNA TGTGCCAGCAGCCAGCTTGGCGGGAGTACGTGGGAGCAGTACTTC.

This chain joins TRBV6-1 and TRBJ1-2; unclear D gene. CDR3 length: 16 amino acids. Deletions cut 2 bases from V and 7 bases from J, with 20 bases between. Germline V gene data show CDR1 as MNHNS and CDR2 as SASEGT. The CDR3 loop reads CASSERGRQVLSGYTF. CDR3 coding DNA: TGTGCCAGCAGTGAAAGAGGGCGTCAGGTCCTAAGTGGCTACACCTTC.

This clone was found once. The sample carries other DNA sequences with the same CDR3. The chain combines TRBV19 with TRBJ2-1, with D unclear. Per the germline V gene, CDR1 is LNHDA and CDR2 is SQIVND (reference sequence). This CDR3 has 14 amino acids. The V and J ends lost 3 bases and 6 bases respectively, with 12 bases between them. CDR3 sequence: CASSIVNRGNEQFF. DNA for the CDR3: TGTGCCAGTAGTATTGTTAATAGAGGCAATGAGCAGTTCTTC.

This rearrangement joins TRBV2 to TRBJ2-7, with D possibly being TRBD2 (5 bases). The CDR3 is made up of 14 amino acids. The germline V and J ends were trimmed by 2 bases and 3 bases, with 11 bases remaining between them. CDR1 SNHLY and CDR2 FYNNEI come from the germline V gene. CDR3 in DNA: TGTGCCAGCAGTGAATGGGAGAATGACTACGAGCAGTACTTC. This gives the protein CASSEWENDYEQYF.

The rearrangement joins TRBV2 to TRBJ2-2; tentative D call: TRBD1 (5 bases). V lost 5 bases, J lost 5 bases, and 9 bases lay in between. There are 13 residues in the CDR3. Germline V gene lookup returns CDR1 SNHLY and CDR2 FYNNEI. CDR3 in amino acids: CASSFTGTGELFF. CDR3 DNA: TGTGCCAGCAGTTTTACAGGTACCGGGGAGCTGTTTTTT.

J is TRBJ2-7 and V is TRBV6-6, with 8 bases matching TRBD1. This CDR3 has 15 amino acids. Germline CDR1 is MNHNY and CDR2 is SVGAGI (reference sequence). V trimming: 5 bases; J trimming: 0 bases; junction bases outside the gene matches: 6. This CDR3 is CASSLQGALSYEQYF. CDR3 coding DNA: TGTGCCAGCAGTCTCCAGGGGGCCCTCTCCTACGAGCAGTACTTC.

The chain couples TRBV15 to TRBJ1-5, with D tentatively TRBD1 (5 bases). Germline CDR1 and CDR2: LNHNV and YYDKDF (reference sequence). Trimming cost V 3 bases and J 2 bases, with 11 bases left between them. CDR3 length equals 15 residues. The CDR3: CATSSRRVGNQPQHF. In DNA, the CDR3 is TGTGCCACCAGCAGCCGCAGGGTTGGCAATCAGCCCCAGCATTTT.

The chain carries TRBV28 and TRBJ1-2; TRBD1 is a possible D gene (6 bases). The V gene lost 7 bases and the J gene lost 2 bases, with 20 bases spanning the gap. Germline values: CDR1 MDHEN, CDR2 SYDVKM. The CDR3 contains 16 residues. The CDR3 region is CASIALTGSWNYGYTF. CDR3 DNA: TGTGCCAGCATAGCACTCACAGGGTCCTGGAACTATGGCTACACCTTC.

V is TRBV6-5 and J is TRBJ1-1; D might be TRBD1 (5 bases). This CDR3 spans 13 amino acids. Germline values: CDR1 MNHEY, CDR2 SVGAGI. Trimming took off 4 bases at V and 5 bases at J, with 11 bases between the two ends. The CDR3, as DNA: TGTGCCAGCAGTTTTGGCCGGGGGACTGAAGCTTTCTTT. This encodes CASSFGRGTEAFF.

V usage is TRBV5-4 and J usage is TRBJ2-7; the match to TRBD2 covers 9 bases. Germline V CDR1 and CDR2: SGHNT, YYREEE (reference sequence). The CDR3 extends over 16 amino acids. With V trimmed by 3 bases and J by 1 base, 8 bases remained unmatched. Written as DNA, the CDR3 is TGTGCCAGCAGCTGGGGCGGGAGGGCCTCATCCTACGAGCAGTACTTC. Translated, it gives CASSWGGRASSYEQYF.

The CDR3: CASSTDQNTEAFF. The CDR3 coding sequence is TGTGCCAGCTCAACAGATCAGAACACTGAAGCTTTCTTT. J is TRBJ1-1 and V is TRBV18; D is undetermined. V gave up 5 bases and J gave up 1 base, with 8 bases separating them. This CDR3 spans 13 amino acids. The germline CDR1 and CDR2 sequences are KGHSH and LQKENI.

CDR3 amino acids: CASSSAIGAGANVLTF. The DNA of the CDR3 is TGTGCCAGCAGCTCCGCGATTGGGGCTGGGGCCAACGTCCTGACTTTC. The chain has TRBV7-6 and TRBJ2-6, with D hard to call. The V end lost 4 bases, the J end lost 2 bases, and 12 bases lay between the germline ends. CDR1 and CDR2 from the germline V gene are SGHVS and FNYEAQ. This CDR3 is 16 amino acids long.

The chain uses TRBV10-1 and TRBJ1-1, with a weak D call TRBD1 (5 bases). The CDR3 loop spans 12 amino acids. Germline lookup yields CDR1 WNHNN and CDR2 SYGVQD (reference sequence). The V end lost 6 bases, the J end lost 5 bases, and 10 bases lay between the germline ends. The CDR3 is CASSTGLTEAFF. CDR3 sequence (DNA): TGCGCCAGCAGCACAGGTCTGACTGAAGCTTTCTTT.

The J gene is TRBJ2-1, the V gene TRBV27; 7 nucleotides match TRBD1. The CDR3 runs to 16 residues. The germline V gene encodes CDR1 MNHEY and CDR2 SMNVEV (reference sequence). V trimming: 2 bases; J trimming: 4 bases; junction bases outside the gene matches: 8. DNA for the CDR3: TGTGCCAGCAGTTTAGATTCCGGGACAGCTTACAATGAGCAGTTCTTC. Amino acid sequence: CASSLDSGTAYNEQFF.

The chain uses TRBV4-2 and TRBJ1-1; TRBD1 might be the D (5 bases). Trimming stripped 4 bases from V and 1 base from J, with 16 bases between. The CDR3 extends over 16 amino acids. CDR1 and CDR2 (germline): LGHNA, YNFKEQ. CDR3 sequence reads: CASSPLGPNQNTEAFF. The CDR3 DNA sequence: TGTGCCAGCAGCCCTCTGGGACCGAATCAGAACACTGAAGCTTTCTTT.